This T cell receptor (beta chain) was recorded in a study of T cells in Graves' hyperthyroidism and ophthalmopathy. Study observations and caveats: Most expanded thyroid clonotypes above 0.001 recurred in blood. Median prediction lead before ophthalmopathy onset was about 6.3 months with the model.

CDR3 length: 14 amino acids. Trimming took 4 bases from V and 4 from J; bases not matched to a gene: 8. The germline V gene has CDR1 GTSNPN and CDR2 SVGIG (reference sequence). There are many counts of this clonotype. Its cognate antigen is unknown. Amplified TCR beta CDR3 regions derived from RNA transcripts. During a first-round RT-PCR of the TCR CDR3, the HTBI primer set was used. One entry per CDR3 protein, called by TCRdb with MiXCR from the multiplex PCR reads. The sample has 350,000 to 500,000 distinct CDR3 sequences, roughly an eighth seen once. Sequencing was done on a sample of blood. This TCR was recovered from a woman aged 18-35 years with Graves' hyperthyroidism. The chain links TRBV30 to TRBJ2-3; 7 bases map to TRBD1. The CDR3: CAWTRQGFSDTQYF. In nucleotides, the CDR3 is TGTGCCTGGACCAGACAGGGTTTCTCAGATACGCAGTATTTT.